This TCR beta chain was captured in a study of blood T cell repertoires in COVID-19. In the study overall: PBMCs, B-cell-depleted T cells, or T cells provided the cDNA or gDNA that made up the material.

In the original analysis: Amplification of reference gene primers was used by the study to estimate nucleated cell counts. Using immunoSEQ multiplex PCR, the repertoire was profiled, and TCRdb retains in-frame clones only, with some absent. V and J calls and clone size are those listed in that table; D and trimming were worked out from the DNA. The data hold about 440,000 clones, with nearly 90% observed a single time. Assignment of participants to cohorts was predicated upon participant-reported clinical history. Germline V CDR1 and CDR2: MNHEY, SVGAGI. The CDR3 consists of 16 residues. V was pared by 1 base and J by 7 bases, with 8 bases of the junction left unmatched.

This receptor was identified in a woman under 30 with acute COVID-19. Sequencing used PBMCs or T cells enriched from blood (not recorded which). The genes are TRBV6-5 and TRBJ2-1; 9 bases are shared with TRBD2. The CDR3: CASSYWGLAGTNEQFF. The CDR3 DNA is TGTGCCAGCAGTTACTGGGGGCTAGCGGGGACTAATGAGCAGTTCTTC.